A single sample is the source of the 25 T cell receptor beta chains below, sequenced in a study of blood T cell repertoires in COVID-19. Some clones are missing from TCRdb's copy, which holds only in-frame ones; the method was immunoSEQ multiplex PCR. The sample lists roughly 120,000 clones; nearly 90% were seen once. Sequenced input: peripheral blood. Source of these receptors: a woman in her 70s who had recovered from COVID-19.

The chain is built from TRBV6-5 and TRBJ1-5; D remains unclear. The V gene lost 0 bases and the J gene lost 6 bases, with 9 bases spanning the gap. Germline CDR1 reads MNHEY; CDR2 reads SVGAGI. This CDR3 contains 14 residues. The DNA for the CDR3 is TGTGCCAGCAGTTACTCTGCGGCCTCTCAGCCCCAGCATTTT. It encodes CASSYSAASQPQHF.

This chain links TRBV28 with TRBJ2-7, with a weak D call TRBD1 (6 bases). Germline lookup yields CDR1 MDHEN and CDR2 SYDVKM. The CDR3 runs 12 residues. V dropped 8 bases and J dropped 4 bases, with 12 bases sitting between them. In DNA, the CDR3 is TGTGCCAGCTCCGGACAGATTTACGAGCAGTACTTC. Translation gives CASSGQIYEQYF. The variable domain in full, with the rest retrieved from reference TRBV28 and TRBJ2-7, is DVKVTQSSRYLVKRTGEKVFLECVQDMDHENMFWYRQDPGLGLRLIYFSYDVKMKEKGDIPEGYSVSREKKERFSLILESASTNQTSMYLCASSGQIYEQYFGPGTRLTVT.

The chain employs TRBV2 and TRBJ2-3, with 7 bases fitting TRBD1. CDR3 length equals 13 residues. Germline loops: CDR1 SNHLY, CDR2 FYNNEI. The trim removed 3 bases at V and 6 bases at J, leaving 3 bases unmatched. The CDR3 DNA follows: TGTGCCAGCAGTGAGACAGGGTGGGATACGCAGTATTTT. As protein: CASSETGWDTQYF.

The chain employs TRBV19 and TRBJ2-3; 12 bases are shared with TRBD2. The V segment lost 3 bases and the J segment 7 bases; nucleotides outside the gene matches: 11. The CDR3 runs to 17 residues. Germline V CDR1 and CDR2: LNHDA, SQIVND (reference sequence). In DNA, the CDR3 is TGTGCCAGTAGTATGGTCGCGACTAGCGGGGGTTCAAATACGCAGTATTTT. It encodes CASSMVATSGGSNTQYF.

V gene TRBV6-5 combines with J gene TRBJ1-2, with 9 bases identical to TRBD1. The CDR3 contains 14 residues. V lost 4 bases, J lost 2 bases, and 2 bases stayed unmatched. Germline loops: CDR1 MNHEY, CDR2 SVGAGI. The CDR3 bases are TGTGCCAGCAGTTGGGACAGGGCAAACTATGGCTACACCTTC. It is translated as CASSWDRANYGYTF.

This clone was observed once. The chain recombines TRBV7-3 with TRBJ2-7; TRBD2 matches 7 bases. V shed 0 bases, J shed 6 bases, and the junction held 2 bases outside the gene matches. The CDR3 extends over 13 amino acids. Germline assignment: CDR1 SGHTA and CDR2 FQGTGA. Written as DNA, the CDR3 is TGTGCCAGCAGCTTAACGGGAGGGGTCGAGCAGTACTTC. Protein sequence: CASSLTGGVEQYF.

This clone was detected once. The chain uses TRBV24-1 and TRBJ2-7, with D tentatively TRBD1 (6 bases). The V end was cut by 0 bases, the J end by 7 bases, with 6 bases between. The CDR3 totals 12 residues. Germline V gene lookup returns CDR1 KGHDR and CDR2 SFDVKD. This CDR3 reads CATSDLTGEQYF. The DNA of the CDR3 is TGTGCCACCAGTGATTTGACAGGGGAGCAGTACTTC.

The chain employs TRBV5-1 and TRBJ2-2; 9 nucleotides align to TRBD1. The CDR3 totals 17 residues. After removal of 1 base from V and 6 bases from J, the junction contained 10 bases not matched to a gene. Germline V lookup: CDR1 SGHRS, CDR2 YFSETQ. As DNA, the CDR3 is TGCGCCAGCAGCTTGAACGGACAGGGGTTCGGGGCCGGGGAGCTGTTTTTT. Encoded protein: CASSLNGQGFGAGELFF.

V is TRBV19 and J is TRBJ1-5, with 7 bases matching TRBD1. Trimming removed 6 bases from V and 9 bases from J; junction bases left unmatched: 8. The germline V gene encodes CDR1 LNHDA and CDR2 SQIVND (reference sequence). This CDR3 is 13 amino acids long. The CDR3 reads CASSQGVRSPQHF. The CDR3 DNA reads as TGTGCCAGTAGCCAGGGGGTCCGGTCGCCCCAGCATTTT.

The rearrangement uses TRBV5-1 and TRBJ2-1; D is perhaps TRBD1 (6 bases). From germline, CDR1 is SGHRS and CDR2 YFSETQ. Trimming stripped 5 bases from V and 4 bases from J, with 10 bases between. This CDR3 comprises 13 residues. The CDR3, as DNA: TGCGCCAGCAGGGGGACAAATTACAATGAGCAGTTCTTC. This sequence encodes CASRGTNYNEQFF.

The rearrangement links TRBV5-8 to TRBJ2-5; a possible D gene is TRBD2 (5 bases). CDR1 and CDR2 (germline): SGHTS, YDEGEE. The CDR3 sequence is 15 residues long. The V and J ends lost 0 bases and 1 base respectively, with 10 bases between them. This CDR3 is CASSLARGRQETQYF. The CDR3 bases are TGTGCCAGCAGCTTGGCCCGAGGGCGCCAAGAGACCCAGTACTTC. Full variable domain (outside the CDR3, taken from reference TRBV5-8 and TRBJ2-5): EAGVTQSPTHLIKTRGQQATLRCSPISGHTSVYWYQQALGLGLQFLLWYDEGEERNRGNFPPRFSGRQFPNYSSELNVNALELEDSALYLCASSLARGRQETQYFGPGTRLLVL.

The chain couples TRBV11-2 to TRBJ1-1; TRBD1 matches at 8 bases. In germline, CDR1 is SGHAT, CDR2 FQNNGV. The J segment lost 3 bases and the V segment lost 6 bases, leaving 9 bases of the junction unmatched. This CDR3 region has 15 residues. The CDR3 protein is CASRPQGARYTEAFF. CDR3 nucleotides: TGTGCCAGCAGGCCTCAGGGGGCTAGGTACACTGAAGCTTTCTTT.

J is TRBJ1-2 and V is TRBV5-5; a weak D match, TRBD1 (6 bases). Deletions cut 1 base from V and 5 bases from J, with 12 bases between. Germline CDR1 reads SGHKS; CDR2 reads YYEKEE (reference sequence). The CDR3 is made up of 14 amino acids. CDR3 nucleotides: TGTGCCAGCAGCTTGATGGGGGCTGGGTATGGCTACACCTTC. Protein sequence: CASSLMGAGYGYTF.

CDR3 in amino acids: CAISGHSGTGLSEQYF. The CDR3 bases are TGTGCCATCAGTGGACACAGTGGGACAGGGTTGTCCGAGCAGTACTTC. The genes are TRBV10-3 and TRBJ2-7; 9 bases align to TRBD1. V lost 4 bases and J lost 6; bases outside the gene matches: 13. There are 16 residues in the CDR3. Germline assignment: CDR1 ENHRY and CDR2 SYGVKD.

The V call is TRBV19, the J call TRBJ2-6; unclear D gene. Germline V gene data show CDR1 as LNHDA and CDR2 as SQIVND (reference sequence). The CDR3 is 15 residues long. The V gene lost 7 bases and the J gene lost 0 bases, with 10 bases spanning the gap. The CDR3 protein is CASIEQNSGANVLTF. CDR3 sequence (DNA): TGTGCCAGTATCGAGCAAAACTCTGGGGCCAACGTCCTGACTTTC.

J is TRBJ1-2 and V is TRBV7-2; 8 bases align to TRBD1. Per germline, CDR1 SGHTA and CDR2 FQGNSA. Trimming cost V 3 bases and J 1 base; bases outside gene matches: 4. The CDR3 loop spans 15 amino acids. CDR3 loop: CASSFSGGSNYGYTF. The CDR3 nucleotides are TGTGCCAGCAGCTTCTCAGGGGGCAGTAACTATGGCTACACCTTC.

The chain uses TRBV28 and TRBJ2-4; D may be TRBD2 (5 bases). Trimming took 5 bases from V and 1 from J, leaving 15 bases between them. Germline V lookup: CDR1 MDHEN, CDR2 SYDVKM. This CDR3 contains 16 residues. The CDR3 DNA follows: TGTGCCAGCAGTAGGGTCAAGAGGGTGGCCAAAAACATTCAGTACTTC. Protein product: CASSRVKRVAKNIQYF. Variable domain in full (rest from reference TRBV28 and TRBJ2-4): DVKVTQSSRYLVKRTGEKVFLECVQDMDHENMFWYRQDPGLGLRLIYFSYDVKMKEKGDIPEGYSVSREKKERFSLILESASTNQTSMYLCASSRVKRVAKNIQYFGAGTRLSVL.

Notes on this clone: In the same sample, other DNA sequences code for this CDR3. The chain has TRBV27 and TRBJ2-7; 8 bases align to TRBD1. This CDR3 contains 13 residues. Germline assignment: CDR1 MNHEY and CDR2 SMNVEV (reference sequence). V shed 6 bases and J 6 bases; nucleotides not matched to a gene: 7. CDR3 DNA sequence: TGTGCCAGCAGCAGTCAGGGGGCGCGCGAGCAGTACTTC. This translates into CASSSQGAREQYF.

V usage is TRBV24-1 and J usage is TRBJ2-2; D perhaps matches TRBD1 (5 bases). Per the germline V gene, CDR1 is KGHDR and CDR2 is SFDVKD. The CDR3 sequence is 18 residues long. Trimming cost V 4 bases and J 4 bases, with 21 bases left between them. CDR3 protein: CATSDRDHISVSTGELFF. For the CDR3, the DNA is TGTGCCACCAGTGACAGGGATCACATAAGCGTGAGCACCGGGGAGCTGTTTTTT.

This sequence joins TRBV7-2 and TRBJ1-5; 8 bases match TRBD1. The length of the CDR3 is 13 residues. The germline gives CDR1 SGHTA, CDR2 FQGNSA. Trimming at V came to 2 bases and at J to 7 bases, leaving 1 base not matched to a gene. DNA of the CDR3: TGTGCCAGCAGCTTAACAGGGGGGCAGCCCCAGCATTTT. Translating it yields CASSLTGGQPQHF.

CDR3 bases: TGTGCCAGCAGCTTGGACAGGGGGCGCGAGATCAATACTGAAGCTTTCTTT. Its protein product is CASSLDRGREINTEAFF. This chain connects TRBV5-6 to TRBJ1-1, with 9 bases lining up with TRBD1. V lost 0 bases and J lost 5; bases outside the gene matches: 11. Per germline, CDR1 SGHDT and CDR2 YYEEEE. The length of the CDR3 is 17 residues.

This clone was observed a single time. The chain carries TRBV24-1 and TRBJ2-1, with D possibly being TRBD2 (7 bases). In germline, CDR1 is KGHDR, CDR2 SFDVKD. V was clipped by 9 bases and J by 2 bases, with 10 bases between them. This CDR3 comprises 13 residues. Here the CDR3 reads CATGRGAYNEQFF. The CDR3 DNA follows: TGTGCCACCGGGAGGGGGGCCTACAATGAGCAGTTCTTC.

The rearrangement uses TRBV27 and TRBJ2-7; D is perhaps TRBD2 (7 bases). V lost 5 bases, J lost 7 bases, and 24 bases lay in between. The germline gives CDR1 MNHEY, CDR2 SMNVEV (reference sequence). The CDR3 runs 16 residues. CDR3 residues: CASSPTRTRGGGEQYF. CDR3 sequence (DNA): TGTGCCAGCAGTCCAACCAGGACGAGGGGGGGCGGGGAGCAGTACTTC.

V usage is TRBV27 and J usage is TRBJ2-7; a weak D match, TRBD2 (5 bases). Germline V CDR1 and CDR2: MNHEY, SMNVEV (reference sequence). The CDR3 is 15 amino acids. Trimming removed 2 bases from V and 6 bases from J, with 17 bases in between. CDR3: CASSLTHPGVGEQYF. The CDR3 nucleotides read TGTGCCAGCAGTTTAACCCACCCCGGGGTTGGCGAGCAGTACTTC.

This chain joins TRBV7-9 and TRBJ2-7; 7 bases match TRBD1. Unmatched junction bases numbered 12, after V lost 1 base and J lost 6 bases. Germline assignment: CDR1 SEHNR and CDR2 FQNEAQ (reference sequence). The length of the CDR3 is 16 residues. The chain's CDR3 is CASSLVSGTETLEQYF. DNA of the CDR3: TGTGCCAGCAGCTTAGTGTCTGGGACAGAGACGCTCGAGCAGTACTTC.